Following are 11 T cell receptor beta chains from one sample sequenced in a study of blood T cell repertoires in COVID-19 (TCRdb year 2020). The protocol used for the library was the immunoSEQ multiplex PCR assay. This immuneACCESS table, as held by TCRdb, lists in-frame sequences with V and J called but not all clones. Of the missing ones, under half trace to an unresolved V gene in checked studies; the others have no known cause. The sample includes 75,000 to 100,000 clones, with roughly four fifths observed a single time. The top ten constitute 20% to 25% of the sample. Sequenced sample: peripheral blood. Receptors originate from a human donor in a cohort sampled during active COVID-19.

J is TRBJ2-2 and V is TRBV5-1; D is possibly TRBD1 (6 bases). The germline V and J ends were trimmed by 0 bases and 0 bases, with 9 bases remaining between them. There are 16 residues in the CDR3. The germline V gene encodes CDR1 SGHRS and CDR2 YFSETQ. CDR3 protein: CASSLVTGTNTGELFF. The CDR3 DNA reads as TGCGCCAGCAGCTTGGTAACAGGGACGAACACCGGGGAGCTGTTTTTT. Using reference TRBV5-1 and TRBJ2-2 for the parts outside the CDR3, the full variable domain is KAGVTQTPRYLIKTRGQQVTLSCSPISGHRSVSWYQQTPGQGLQFLFEYFSETQRNKGNFPGRFSGRQFSNSRSEMNVSTLELGDSALYLCASSLVTGTNTGELFFGEGSRLTVL.

The rearrangement uses TRBV3-1 (or the pseudogene TRBV3-2) and TRBJ1-3; D remains unclear. Germline-derived CDR1 and CDR2 are LGHDT and YNNKEL (reference sequence). Trimming shortened V by 4 bases and J by 4 bases, and 5 bases separated the two germline ends. This CDR3 contains 12 residues. CDR3 residues: CASSPPGNTIYF. CDR3 in DNA: TGTGCCAGCAGCCCCCCAGGAAACACCATATATTTT.

V and J are TRBV7-9 and TRBJ2-7; D might be TRBD2 (5 bases). The CDR3 extends over 17 amino acids. V lost 10 bases to trimming and J lost 4 bases, with 29 bases between them. Per germline, CDR1 SEHNR and CDR2 FQNEAQ (reference sequence). The CDR3 region is CAILEMNGRYSRYEQYF. As DNA, the CDR3 is TGTGCCATCCTGGAGATGAATGGGAGATATAGTAGATACGAGCAGTACTTC.

The V call is TRBV5-1, the J call TRBJ2-5, with 13 bases fitting TRBD2. V shed 4 bases and J 13 bases; nucleotides not matched to a gene: 7. Germline values: CDR1 SGHRS, CDR2 YFSETQ. The CDR3 is made up of 13 amino acids. CDR3: CASSTRLAGGRYF. The DNA for the CDR3 is TGCGCCAGCAGCACAAGACTAGCGGGGGGCCGGTACTTC. The full variable domain, in which reference TRBV5-1 and TRBJ2-5 provide the parts outside the CDR3, is KAGVTQTPRYLIKTRGQQVTLSCSPISGHRSVSWYQQTPGQGLQFLFEYFSETQRNKGNFPGRFSGRQFSNSRSEMNVSTLELGDSALYLCASSTRLAGGRYFGPGTRLLVL.

The CDR3 loop is CASSSAGGPHETQYF. The CDR3 DNA is TGTGCCAGCAGTTCGGCGGGGGGGCCTCATGAGACCCAGTACTTC. The gene calls are TRBV28 and TRBJ2-5; 9 nucleotides match TRBD2. Unmatched junction bases numbered 8, after V lost 4 bases and J lost 5 bases. Germline V CDR1 and CDR2: MDHEN, SYDVKM. The CDR3 length is 15 residues.

The rearrangement links TRBV29-1 to TRBJ2-7; 9 positions agree with TRBD2. Germline V gene lookup returns CDR1 SQVTM and CDR2 ANQGSEA. The trim removed 1 base at V and 2 bases at J, leaving 3 bases unmatched. The CDR3 length is 14 residues. The CDR3 reads CSVEVLAGPYEQYF. The DNA of the CDR3 is TGCAGCGTTGAAGTGCTAGCGGGGCCCTACGAGCAGTACTTC.

The chain couples TRBV5-1 to TRBJ2-3, with no clear D. V was trimmed by 4 bases and J by 2 bases, leaving 8 bases between them. Germline CDR1 reads SGHRS; CDR2 reads YFSETQ. The length of the CDR3 is 13 residues. The CDR3: CASSRGDTDTQYF. In DNA form, the CDR3 reads TGCGCCAGCAGCCGCGGAGACACAGATACGCAGTATTTT.

V usage is TRBV5-1 and J usage is TRBJ2-1, with D possibly matching TRBD1 (8 bases). The CDR3 runs 16 residues. CDR1 is SGHRS, CDR2 YFSETQ, per germline. With 1 base removed from V and 7 bases from J, the gap between germline ends came to 18 bases. The CDR3 loop reads CASSLLLGQGGNEQFF. CDR3 sequence (DNA): TGCGCCAGCAGCTTGCTCCTTGGACAGGGAGGGAATGAGCAGTTCTTC. Using reference TRBV5-1 and TRBJ2-1 for the parts outside the CDR3, the full variable domain is KAGVTQTPRYLIKTRGQQVTLSCSPISGHRSVSWYQQTPGQGLQFLFEYFSETQRNKGNFPGRFSGRQFSNSRSEMNVSTLELGDSALYLCASSLLLGQGGNEQFFGPGTRLTVL.

The chain is built from TRBV5-1 and TRBJ2-7, with 10 bases identical to TRBD2. The CDR3 contains 15 residues. From germline, CDR1 is SGHRS and CDR2 YFSETQ. Losses at the gene ends were 0 bases for V and 4 bases for J; bases not matched to a gene: 4. In DNA form, the CDR3 reads TGCGCCAGCAGCTTGGGTGGGACTAGCGATTACGAGCAGTACTTC. Encoded protein: CASSLGGTSDYEQYF.

This clone is a singleton in its sample. The chain links TRBV28 to TRBJ1-2, with TRBD1 matching 8 bases. Germline V CDR1 and CDR2: MDHEN, SYDVKM. CDR3 length: 12 amino acids. The CDR3 bases are TGTGCTGGGGCAGGGGGCAGATATGGCTACACCTTC. Protein: CAGAGGRYGYTF.

This clone was recorded a few times. This chain links TRBV9 with TRBJ1-1, with D unclear. CDR1 SGDLS and CDR2 YYNGEE come from the germline V gene. V was shortened by 0 bases and J by 6 bases, with 12 bases between the two germline ends. CDR3 length: 14 residues. CDR3 region: CASSVAYGFSEAFF. In nucleotides, the CDR3 is TGTGCCAGCAGCGTAGCGTACGGTTTCTCTGAAGCTTTCTTT.